This T cell receptor beta chain was documented in a study of blood T cell repertoires in COVID-19. The overall study: COVID-19 samples, acute and convalescent, were from the United States, Italy and Spain. Sources were T cells, B-cell-depleted T cells, or PBMCs; the material itself was cDNA or gDNA.

In the authors' workflow: Reference gene primer amplification gave estimated nucleated cell counts. The table came from immunoSEQ multiplex PCR; TCRdb's copy has only in-frame clones and leaves some out. That table gives V, J and clone size, and the DNA gave D and trimming. The table shows around 300,000 clones, with 75% to 90% occurring only once. The CDR3 covers 15 residues. V lost 2 bases and J lost 1, with 9 bases in between. Germline values: CDR1 MNHEY, CDR2 SMNVEV (reference sequence). The participants were between roughly 18 and 90 years old and came from some 25 US areas. The rearrangement links TRBV27 to TRBJ1-3, with D uncertain. Sequenced input: PBMCs or T cells enriched from blood (not recorded which). The sequence derives from a man between 25 and 39 years old who had recovered from COVID-19. In nucleotides, the CDR3 is TGTGCCAGCAGTTTAAGGAGAGAATCTGGAAACACCATATATTTT. Amino acid sequence: CASSLRRESGNTIYF.